Following are 32 T cell receptor beta chains from one sample sequenced in a study of T-cell reconstitution after alpha-beta-depleted transplantation in children. Molecular barcoding with unique molecular identifiers was used for the TCRbeta library. TCRdb recomputed calls from the PCR reads with MiXCR, one row per CDR3 protein. The table includes about 900,000 distinct CDR3 sequences, about 30% detected once. Sequences were derived from PBMCs, mostly from graft donor cells, sampled 360 days after TCRalphabeta/CD19-depleted stem cell transplant. These receptor sequences come from a boy in the first two years of life who had a stem cell transplant for SCID, so the T cells may come from the graft donor.

This chain uses TRBV14 with TRBJ2-7; D is unclear. V was trimmed by 1 base and J by 7 bases, leaving 8 bases between them. The CDR3 is 12 residues long. The V gene's germline CDR1 is SGHDN and CDR2 FVKESK. This CDR3 is CASSQGVWEQYF. DNA for the CDR3: TGTGCCAGCAGCCAAGGGGTGTGGGAGCAGTACTTC.

This clonotype occurred a few times. The chain carries TRBV20-1 and TRBJ2-7; no definite D call. The germline V and J ends were trimmed by 5 bases and 2 bases, with 7 bases remaining between them. Germline CDR1 is DFQATT and CDR2 is SNEGSKA (reference sequence). The CDR3 loop spans 11 amino acids. The CDR3 loop is CSAFRTYEQYF. CDR3 nucleotides: TGCAGTGCTTTCCGGACCTACGAGCAGTACTTC.

This clonotype was observed a handful of times. V and J are TRBV12-3 or TRBV12-4 and TRBJ1-1; 9 nucleotides agree with TRBD1. The CDR3 runs 19 residues. Unmatched junction bases numbered 16, after V lost 1 base and J lost 4 bases. CDR3 in DNA: TGTGCCAGCAGTTTAGGGTTTGGGGGACAGGGTATTGGGAGCACTGAAGCTTTCTTT. Protein sequence: CASSLGFGGQGIGSTEAFF.

This clonotype was found a few times. The V call is TRBV29-1, the J call TRBJ1-1; 9 positions agree with TRBD1. V lost 2 bases and J lost 3; bases outside the gene matches: 4. CDR1 is SQVTM, CDR2 ANQGSEA, per germline. The CDR3 totals 14 residues. The CDR3 sequence is CSVEKQGADTEAFF. The CDR3 DNA sequence: TGCAGCGTTGAAAAACAGGGGGCAGACACTGAAGCTTTCTTT. The variable domain in full, with the rest retrieved from reference TRBV29-1 and TRBJ1-1, is SAVISQKPSRDICQRGTSLTIQCQVDSQVTMMFWYRQQPGQSLTLIATANQGSEATYESGFVIDKFPISRPNLTFSTLTVSNMSPEDSSIYLCSVEKQGADTEAFFGQGTRLTVV.

The V gene is TRBV2, the J gene TRBJ2-7; TRBD1 matches at 7 bases. Germline V gives CDR1 SNHLY, CDR2 FYNNEI. V shed 6 bases and J 2 bases; nucleotides not matched to a gene: 4. This CDR3 region has 13 residues. CDR3 nucleotide sequence: TGTGCCAGCAGGGACAGGCTCGCCTACGAGCAGTACTTC. Encoded protein: CASRDRLAYEQYF.

V and J are TRBV12-3 or TRBV12-4 and TRBJ1-2; D is undetermined. CDR3 length: 12 amino acids. V lost 4 bases, J lost 10 bases, and 13 bases lay in between. In DNA form, the CDR3 reads TGTGCCAGCAGTTCAAGGCGGTTAAACTACACCTTC. Translation: CASSSRRLNYTF.

This clonotype has only one observation. The chain uses TRBV5-1 and TRBJ1-2; D uncertain. Deletions cut 4 bases from V and 0 bases from J, with 13 bases between. The CDR3 has 15 residues. In germline, CDR1 is SGHRS, CDR2 YFSETQ. This chain's CDR3 is CASSPDQPSNYGYTF. The CDR3 DNA reads as TGCGCCAGCAGCCCGGACCAACCCTCTAACTATGGCTACACCTTC.

This clonotype has only a few counts. J is TRBJ2-3 and V is TRBV11-2; D is perhaps TRBD2 (5 bases). Germline assignment: CDR1 SGHAT and CDR2 FQNNGV. CDR3 size: 18 residues. V was pared by 0 bases and J by 0 bases, with 16 bases between. DNA for the CDR3: TGTGCCAGCAGCTTAGATTGGCGGGCGATCTCTAGCACAGATACGCAGTATTTT. It codes for CASSLDWRAISSTDTQYF. Variable domain in full (rest from reference TRBV11-2 and TRBJ2-3): EAGVAQSPRYKIIEKRQSVAFWCNPISGHATLYWYQQILGQGPKLLIQFQNNGVVDDSQLPKDRFSAERLKGVDSTLKIQPAKLEDSAVYLCASSLDWRAISSTDTQYFGPGTRLTVL.

This clonotype was counted between two and nine times. The genes are TRBV2 and TRBJ2-7; possible D gene TRBD2, 5 bases. Germline V CDR1 and CDR2: SNHLY, FYNNEI. CDR3 length: 17 residues. V was cut by 6 bases and J by 3 bases, with 24 bases left in between. The CDR3 DNA reads as TGTGCCAGCAGGGATAACCTCGGACTCCGAGGGAGCTACGAGCAGTACTTC. Translation gives CASRDNLGLRGSYEQYF.

This sequence joins TRBV21-1 and TRBJ1-5; the listed D gene, TRBD1, was not tested against the DNA. TRBV21-1 is a documented pseudogene. The CDR3 loop spans 14 amino acids. Written as DNA, the CDR3 is TGTGCCAGCAGACAGGGGGCAATCGGACAGCCCCAGCATTTT. Translation: CASRQGAIGQPQHF.

The V and J genes are TRBV7-6 and TRBJ2-3; D might be TRBD2 (5 bases). V was clipped by 1 base and J by 0 bases, with 20 bases between them. The CDR3 totals 19 residues. Germline assignment: CDR1 SGHVS and CDR2 FNYEAQ. The CDR3 protein is CASSLEVRVGLSSTDTQYF. CDR3 in DNA: TGTGCCAGCAGCTTAGAGGTGCGGGTGGGCCTCAGTAGCACAGATACGCAGTATTTT.

This clonotype was seen only a few times. This chain links TRBV7-2 with TRBJ2-1; TRBD1 matches 10 bases. Germline trimming cut 5 bases from V and 2 bases from J; bases unmatched to any gene: 6. The CDR3 is 16 amino acids. Germline CDR1 reads SGHTA; CDR2 reads FQGNSA. CDR3 DNA sequence: TGTGCCAGCAGCCTAGGTGGGACAGGGGCCTACAATGAGCAGTTCTTC. Translating it yields CASSLGGTGAYNEQFF.

V is TRBV3-1 and J is TRBJ2-1; tentative D call: TRBD2 (7 bases). Germline V gene data show CDR1 as LGHDT and CDR2 as YNNKEL (reference sequence). V was pared by 2 bases and J by 7 bases, with 18 bases between. The CDR3 runs 16 residues. CDR3 sequence: CASSQRGGGPGNEQFF. CDR3 in DNA: TGTGCCAGCAGCCAACGAGGGGGGGGCCCCGGGAATGAGCAGTTCTTC.

The J gene is TRBJ2-7, the V gene TRBV10-3; a possible D gene is TRBD2 (7 bases). Germline V gene data show CDR1 as ENHRY and CDR2 as SYGVKD. This CDR3 has 13 residues. Deletions cut 6 bases from V and 3 bases from J, with 12 bases between. The CDR3 DNA reads as TGTGCCATCAGCGGGGGGCCTCGCTACGAGCAGTACTTC. This codes for CAISGGPRYEQYF.

This chain links TRBV7-2 with TRBJ1-5, with 7 bases matching TRBD1. CDR3 length: 17 amino acids. With 3 bases clipped from V and 4 bases from J, the junction kept 12 bases outside the gene matches. Germline V lookup: CDR1 SGHTA, CDR2 FQGNSA. In DNA form, the CDR3 reads TGTGCCAGCAGCTTCCCGGTTGGGAGACAGGGAAATCAGCCCCAGCATTTT. Translation: CASSFPVGRQGNQPQHF.

V is TRBV3-1 and J is TRBJ2-7, with a weak D call TRBD2 (5 bases). The CDR3 has 15 residues. V was trimmed by 0 bases and J by 5 bases, leaving 14 bases between them. Germline V lookup: CDR1 LGHDT, CDR2 YNNKEL (reference sequence). Written as DNA, the CDR3 is TGTGCCAGCAGCCAAGATTTCCAACGGGGTCACGAGCAGTACTTC. This sequence encodes CASSQDFQRGHEQYF.

This clonotype was seen ten or more times. V is TRBV5-1 and J is TRBJ2-3; D is possibly TRBD2 (5 bases). This CDR3 is 14 amino acids long. Between the trimmed V and J ends, which lost 3 bases and 2 bases, there was a span of 10 bases. The germline gives CDR1 SGHRS, CDR2 YFSETQ. CDR3 residues: CASSSLDFTDTQYF. CDR3 sequence (DNA): TGCGCCAGCAGCTCCCTGGACTTCACAGATACGCAGTATTTT.

The V gene is TRBV7-9, the J gene TRBJ2-5; 9 bases match TRBD1. V lost 5 bases and J lost 1; bases outside the gene matches: 5. Germline-derived CDR1 and CDR2 are SEHNR and FQNEAQ (reference sequence). The CDR3 contains 15 residues. This chain's CDR3 is CASSPRDRAQETQYF. CDR3 DNA sequence: TGTGCCAGCAGCCCTCGGGACAGGGCCCAAGAGACCCAGTACTTC.

This clonotype was observed many times. The rearrangement links TRBV12-3 or TRBV12-4 to TRBJ2-1; either TRBD1 or TRBD2 may supply D (5 bases each). V lost 3 bases, J lost 10 bases, and 19 bases lay in between. The CDR3 is made up of 15 amino acids. The CDR3 is CASSLGPGPLGEQFF. The CDR3 region has the DNA TGTGCCAGCAGTTTGGGCCCGGGGCCCCTCGGGGAGCAGTTCTTC.

The chain combines TRBV5-1 with TRBJ1-6; 9 bases align to TRBD1. Trimming removed 4 bases from V and 6 bases from J; junction bases left unmatched: 8. Germline V CDR1 and CDR2: SGHRS, YFSETQ. This CDR3 comprises 16 residues. CDR3 loop: CASSIGSGQGNSPLHF. The CDR3 DNA reads TGCGCCAGCAGCATTGGATCGGGACAGGGTAATTCACCCCTCCACTTT.

In its sample, this clonotype was seen many times. The chain employs TRBV29-1 and TRBJ2-7; the D is unclear. The CDR3 spans 10 residues. The V and J ends lost 6 bases and 0 bases respectively, with 3 bases between them. Germline CDR1 SQVTM, CDR2 ANQGSEA. The CDR3 reads CSVGSYEQYF. The CDR3 DNA is TGCAGCGTCGGCTCCTACGAGCAGTACTTC.

This clonotype was observed a handful of times. A junction boundary mismatches the germline segment, possibly from a read error. This sequence joins TRBV28 and TRBJ2-2; 15 bases are shared with TRBD2. Per the germline V gene, CDR1 is MDHEN and CDR2 is SYDVKM. The CDR3 contains 18 residues. This chain's CDR3 is CASSRNPGLAGGTGELFF. The CDR3 DNA reads as TGTGCCAGCAGTCGCAACCCGGGACTAGCGGGAGGAACCGGGGAGCTTTTTTTT.

This clonotype was observed a handful of times. The chain recombines TRBV12-3 or TRBV12-4 with TRBJ2-2; TRBD2 matches 7 bases. The CDR3 extends over 16 amino acids. After removal of 7 bases from V and 6 bases from J, the junction contained 14 bases not matched to a gene. CDR3 protein: CASIPGRGAKSGELFF. As DNA, the CDR3 is TGTGCCAGCATCCCTGGGAGGGGCGCGAAATCCGGGGAGCTGTTTTTT.

In DNA form, the CDR3 reads TGTGCCAGCAGACTCGACAGGGTAGGGTTCGCCGGGGAGCTGTTTTTT. Amino acids: CASRLDRVGFAGELFF. The chain combines TRBV12-3 or TRBV12-4 with TRBJ2-2; 7 nucleotides align to TRBD1. With V trimmed by 6 bases and J by 6 bases, 13 bases remained unmatched. This CDR3 is 16 amino acids long.

The CDR3 protein is CASSQSPPTGGQDTQYF. The CDR3, as DNA: TGCGCCAGCAGCCAATCGCCACCGACGGGGGGGCAAGATACGCAGTATTTT. The chain has TRBV4-3 and TRBJ2-3; the match to TRBD2 covers 8 bases. CDR1 is LGHNA and CDR2 is YSLEER in the germline V gene. CDR3 length: 17 amino acids. V lost 2 bases and J lost 5; bases outside the gene matches: 12.

The chain carries TRBV25-1 and TRBJ1-1; the match to TRBD1 covers 10 bases. J lost 4 bases, V lost 1 base, and 9 bases had no gene match. Germline V CDR1 and CDR2: MGHDK, SYGVNS. CDR3 length: 17 amino acids. The CDR3 nucleotides are TGTGCCAGCAGTGAATTGGGACAGGGGATGGGTAGCACTGAAGCTTTCTTT. Translation gives CASSELGQGMGSTEAFF. The full variable domain, in which reference TRBV25-1 and TRBJ1-1 provide the parts outside the CDR3, is EADIYQTPRYLVIGTGKKITLECSQTMGHDKMYWYQQDPGMELHLIHYSYGVNSTEKGDLSSESTVSRIRTEHFPLTLESARPSHTSQYLCASSELGQGMGSTEAFFGQGTRLTVV.

In its sample, this clonotype was seen a few times. The chain employs TRBV4-3 and TRBJ2-1; D tentatively reads TRBD1 or TRBD2 (5 bases each). V was clipped by 0 bases and J by 8 bases, with 8 bases between them. Germline values: CDR1 LGHNA, CDR2 YSLEER. This CDR3 has 13 residues. CDR3 residues: CASSQEGPDEQFF. CDR3 in DNA: TGCGCCAGCAGCCAAGAGGGACCCGATGAGCAGTTCTTC.

This clonotype was detected many times. This chain joins TRBV5-1 and TRBJ1-3; D not certain. Trimming left V 3 bases short and J 4 bases short, with 8 bases between. This CDR3 region has 13 residues. Germline CDR1 is SGHRS and CDR2 is YFSETQ. CDR3 nucleotides: TGCGCCAGCAGCTGGCGGAGGGGAAACACCATATATTTT. As protein: CASSWRRGNTIYF. Drawing the rest from reference TRBV5-1 and TRBJ1-3, the complete variable domain is KAGVTQTPRYLIKTRGQQVTLSCSPISGHRSVSWYQQTPGQGLQFLFEYFSETQRNKGNFPGRFSGRQFSNSRSEMNVSTLELGDSALYLCASSWRRGNTIYFGEGSWLTVV.

J is TRBJ1-5 and V is TRBV12-3 or TRBV12-4; tentatively, D is TRBD1 (6 bases). V was shortened by 7 bases and J by 4 bases, with 17 bases between the two germline ends. CDR3 length: 15 amino acids. The CDR3 nucleotides read TGTGCCAGCACCGAGTTGGGGGGGCTTAATCAGCCCCAGCATTTT. This translates into CASTELGGLNQPQHF.

The chain links TRBV5-1 to TRBJ1-1; no reliable D call. The CDR3 runs to 14 residues. Germline CDR1 SGHRS, CDR2 YFSETQ. V was pared by 3 bases and J by 0 bases, with 9 bases between. The CDR3 reads CASSSGEMNTEAFF. The DNA of the CDR3 is TGCGCCAGCAGCTCGGGAGAGATGAACACTGAAGCTTTCTTT.

The gene calls are TRBV5-1 and TRBJ2-2; 10 bases map to TRBD1. Germline lookup yields CDR1 SGHRS and CDR2 YFSETQ. The CDR3 loop spans 16 amino acids. Unmatched junction bases numbered 7, after V lost 4 bases and J lost 4 bases. The CDR3 coding sequence is TGCGCCAGCAGCATTGCCGGGACAGGGGCCACCGGGGAGCTGTTTTTT. Its translation is CASSIAGTGATGELFF.

For the CDR3, the DNA is TGTGCCAGCAGTAACCGTCCTAGCGGGGGGGATGATACAGATACGCAGTATTTT. This codes for CASSNRPSGGDDTDTQYF. The chain carries TRBV28 and TRBJ2-3; 12 bases are shared with TRBD2. Trimming took 5 bases from V and 3 from J; bases not matched to a gene: 12. Germline CDR1 is MDHEN and CDR2 is SYDVKM. This CDR3 comprises 18 residues.